The rows below give T cell receptor beta chains drawn from one sample of a study of T cells in Graves' hyperthyroidism and ophthalmopathy. TCRdb re-called the multiplex PCR reads through MiXCR, storing one row per CDR3 protein. The sample contains some 530,000 distinct CDR3 sequences, roughly 22% of which appear only once. The sample taken for sequencing was blood. The receptor set was obtained from a woman in her sixties or seventies with Graves' ophthalmopathy. Each CDR3 is given with its conserved first and last residue. A D gene is named only where the DNA matches it firmly.

D | V | CDR3
TRBD1 | TRBV5-1 | CASSLETGNQPQHF
TRBD2 | TRBV4-3 | CASSQEPSGRANVLTF
TRBD1 | TRBV2 | CASRDRGGPQHF
NA | TRBV20-1 | CSARRLGQPDAEAFF
TRBD2 | TRBV3-1 | CASSHPTGTSGYTDTQYF
TRBD1 | TRBV7-6 | CASSSVRDRGSDEQYF
NA | TRBV28 | CASSSYGQGKSEAFF
NA | TRBV7-2 | CASSLGGRGGEQYF
NA | TRBV28 | CASSLGRTQPQHF
NA | TRBV2 | CASSPIGQALGTEAFF
NA | TRBV6-2/TRBV6-3 | CASRAASTDTQYF
TRBD1 | TRBV6-1 | CASRPGQTNNEQFF
NA | TRBV7-9 | CASSSSTGRSEAFF
NA | TRBV7-9 | CASSARAFQGDDEQFF
NA | TRBV5-1 | CASSIDRTFTGELFF
NA | TRBV9 | CASSVEGHSRQYF
TRBD2 | TRBV2 | CASSDRSGKETQYF